This T cell receptor (beta chain) appears in the sequencing data of a study of blood T cell repertoires in COVID-19. How the authors handled the data: Counts of nucleated cells, estimated from reference gene primer amplification, were obtained. Repertoires were generated with immunoSEQ multiplex PCR, while TCRdb's copy carries only in-frame clones and drops some. The D gene and trimming were derived from the DNA, and the V and J assignments and clone size from that table. The sample consists of approximately 120,000 clones, around 85% of them appearing once. This CDR3 is built from 14 residues. The V segment lost 5 bases and the J segment 7 bases; nucleotides outside the gene matches: 5. Germline lookup yields CDR1 GTSNPN and CDR2 SVGIG (reference sequence).

The chain links TRBV30 to TRBJ2-3, with TRBD2 matching over 14 bases. Sequencing input: peripheral blood. The receptor's source is a human donor in a cohort sampled during active COVID-19. The CDR3 DNA reads as TGTGCCTGGGGGACTAGCGGGGGACGTTATACGCAGTATTTT. Translation: CAWGTSGGRYTQYF.